The 10 T cell receptor beta chains in this list originate from one sample, sequenced in a study of T cell responses to AZD1222 COVID-19 vaccine. Clones were read by immunoSEQ multiplex PCR, and TCRdb kept only the in-frame ones, dropping some. The table has roughly 120,000 clones, 75% to 90% seen once; the top ten hold approximately 4.4%. The sequenced sample was peripheral blood, obtained 28 days after the second AZD1222 dose. The receptors were sampled from an adult who received the AZD1222 COVID-19 vaccine.

The chain uses TRBV6-5 and TRBJ2-3; 7 bases are shared with TRBD1. CDR1 MNHEY and CDR2 SVGAGI come from the germline V gene. After removal of 1 base from V and 2 bases from J, the junction contained 3 bases not matched to a gene. There are 15 residues in the CDR3. As DNA, the CDR3 is TGTGCCAGCAGTTACTACGACAGGGCCACAGATACGCAGTATTTT. It codes for CASSYYDRATDTQYF.

V usage is TRBV10-1 and J usage is TRBJ1-4, with TRBD1 identical over 9 bases. This CDR3 has 13 amino acids. The germline V gene has CDR1 WNHNN and CDR2 SYGVQD (reference sequence). The junction had 9 bases not matched to a gene; V was cut back by 11 bases and J by 8 bases. In DNA, the CDR3 is TGCGCCGGCCCGGGACAGGGTCAGGAAAAACTGTTTTTT. Translated, it gives CAGPGQGQEKLFF.

The chain joins TRBV19 to TRBJ2-5; TRBD1 matches at 9 bases. V shed 5 bases, J shed 4 bases, and the junction held 8 bases outside the gene matches. The CDR3 has 15 amino acids. In germline, CDR1 is LNHDA, CDR2 SQIVND (reference sequence). In DNA form, the CDR3 reads TGTGCCAGTAGTCCCCGGACAGGGGAGAGAGAGACCCAGTACTTC. Protein: CASSPRTGERETQYF.

V is TRBV5-1 and J is TRBJ2-2, with D perhaps matching TRBD1 (5 bases). Germline lookup yields CDR1 SGHRS and CDR2 YFSETQ. The CDR3 length is 13 residues. Trimming left V 1 base short and J 4 bases short, with 5 bases between. CDR3 protein: CASSLQGTGELFF. DNA for the CDR3: TGCGCCAGCAGCTTGCAGGGCACCGGGGAGCTGTTTTTT.

This sequence joins TRBV12-3 or TRBV12-4 and TRBJ1-6; weak D call: TRBD1 (5 bases). Trimming shortened V by 5 bases and J by 8 bases, and 10 bases separated the two germline ends. The CDR3 sequence is 13 residues long. The CDR3 bases are TGTGCCAGCAGTGGCCAGGGCGATTCACCCCTCCACTTT. Translating it yields CASSGQGDSPLHF.

This chain joins TRBV6-5 and TRBJ2-1, with unresolved D. The CDR3 is 16 residues long. V lost 2 bases to trimming and J lost 4 bases, with 15 bases between them. Germline assignment: CDR1 MNHEY and CDR2 SVGAGI. The CDR3 here is CASSYRHSVQYNEQFF. DNA of the CDR3: TGTGCCAGCAGTTACCGACACAGCGTACAATACAATGAGCAGTTCTTC.

The V call is TRBV25-1, the J call TRBJ2-5, with D tentatively TRBD1 or TRBD2 (5 bases each). This CDR3 comprises 15 residues. V lost 1 base and J 4 bases, leaving 13 bases between the germline ends. CDR1 MGHDK and CDR2 SYGVNS come from the germline V gene. CDR3 DNA: TGTGCCAGCAGTGAATCAGGCCCGGGGCGAGAGACCCAGTACTTC. Translation: CASSESGPGRETQYF.

This chain joins TRBV15 and TRBJ1-2, with 7 bases lining up with TRBD1. Germline V CDR1 and CDR2: LNHNV, YYDKDF (reference sequence). The CDR3 runs 15 residues. Trimming took 4 bases from V and 2 from J; bases not matched to a gene: 7. This CDR3 is CATSTGGLENYGYTF. The CDR3 DNA reads TGTGCCACCAGCACAGGGGGGTTGGAGAACTATGGCTACACCTTC.

CDR3 loop: CASSFGSGTDGYTF. In DNA form, the CDR3 reads TGCGCCAGCAGCTTTGGATCCGGGACTGATGGCTACACCTTC. The V call is TRBV4-3, the J call TRBJ1-2, with D possibly matching TRBD1 (5 bases). Deletions cut 5 bases from V and 6 bases from J, with 16 bases between. The germline gives CDR1 LGHNA, CDR2 YSLEER. The CDR3 is made up of 14 amino acids.

V and J are TRBV12-3 or TRBV12-4 and TRBJ1-5, with D uncertain. Between the trimmed V and J ends, which lost 5 bases and 9 bases, there was a span of 11 bases. The CDR3 sequence is 12 residues long. The CDR3 DNA is TGTGCCAGCAGTCCAGACTTAGGGCCCCAGCATTTT. This sequence encodes CASSPDLGPQHF.